These T cell receptor beta chains were read from a single sample in a study of memory CD4+ T cells and cytomegalovirus serostatus. Assay: immunoSEQ multiplex PCR; the TCRdb copy retains only in-frame clones and omits some. This table holds tens of thousands of clones, 79% found once. Sequencing was carried out using memory CD4+ T cells from blood. The receptors originated from an adult in good health and CMV-seronegative. Each CDR3 is given with its conserved first and last residue. Fields, in order: V gene, J gene, clone size, D gene, CDR3 protein, CDR3 DNA. The D gene is left open where the match is weak. Some rows have no size entry. The others give once, few or many, or a class for an expanded clone.

V gene: TRBV4-1
J gene: TRBJ1-5
clone size: .
D gene: .
CDR3 protein: CASSQAGDQPQHF
CDR3 DNA: TGCGCCAGCAGCCAAGCTGGAGATCAGCCCCAGCATTTT

V gene: TRBV2
J gene: TRBJ1-2
clone size: .
D gene: TRBD1
CDR3 protein: CASSEEGTAVYGYTF
CDR3 DNA: TGTGCCAGCAGTGAAGAGGGGACAGCTGTCTATGGCTACACCTTC

V gene: TRBV19
J gene: TRBJ1-2
clone size: .
D gene: .
CDR3 protein: CASSMGQIYGYTF
CDR3 DNA: TGTGCCAGTAGTATGGGCCAGATTTATGGCTACACCTTC

V gene: TRBV10-3
J gene: TRBJ1-4
clone size: few
D gene: .
CDR3 protein: CAISEGDGRDGEKLFF
CDR3 DNA: TGTGCCATCAGTGAAGGGGACGGCCGGGACGGGGAAAAACTGTTTTTT

V gene: TRBV11-2
J gene: TRBJ2-7
clone size: .
D gene: .
CDR3 protein: CASSPYTGIEQYF
CDR3 DNA: TGTGCCAGCAGCCCCTACACAGGGATCGAGCAGTACTTC

V gene: TRBV11-2
J gene: TRBJ2-7
clone size: .
D gene: .
CDR3 protein: CASSLAPGGDEQYF
CDR3 DNA: TGTGCCAGCAGCTTAGCTCCAGGGGGGGACGAGCAGTACTTC

V gene: TRBV5-5
J gene: TRBJ2-1
clone size: .
D gene: .
CDR3 protein: CASSLIRQYNEQFF
CDR3 DNA: TGTGCCAGCAGCCTTATACGACAGTACAATGAGCAGTTCTTC

V gene: TRBV2
J gene: TRBJ2-7
clone size: few
D gene: .
CDR3 protein: CASSEEGHEQYF
CDR3 DNA: TGTGCCAGCAGTGAGGAGGGGCACGAGCAGTACTTC

V gene: TRBV29-1
J gene: TRBJ2-3
clone size: .
D gene: TRBD2
CDR3 protein: CSVARVGGRGADTQYF
CDR3 DNA: TGCAGCGTCGCCAGGGTGGGCGGGAGAGGTGCAGATACGCAGTATTTT

V gene: TRBV7-9
J gene: TRBJ2-4
clone size: .
D gene: .
CDR3 protein: CASSYGTSKNIQYF
CDR3 DNA: TGTGCCAGCAGCTACGGGACTTCCAAAAACATTCAGTACTTC

V gene: TRBV19
J gene: TRBJ1-5
clone size: .
D gene: .
CDR3 protein: CASSIEGYGNQPQHF
CDR3 DNA: TGTGCCAGTAGTATAGAGGGATATGGCAATCAGCCCCAGCATTTT

V gene: TRBV30
J gene: TRBJ1-5
clone size: .
D gene: .
CDR3 protein: CAWSVGHSNQPQHF
CDR3 DNA: TGTGCCTGGAGTGTAGGACACAGCAATCAGCCCCAGCATTTT

V gene: TRBV13
J gene: TRBJ2-5
clone size: .
D gene: TRBD1
CDR3 protein: CASSWSVSGQGLETQYF
CDR3 DNA: TGTGCCAGCAGCTGGTCCGTATCGGGACAGGGACTTGAGACCCAGTACTTC

V gene: TRBV4-1
J gene: TRBJ2-2
clone size: .
D gene: .
CDR3 protein: CASSQFSGGNTGELFF
CDR3 DNA: TGCGCCAGCAGCCAATTCTCAGGCGGGAACACCGGGGAGCTGTTTTTT

V gene: TRBV18
J gene: TRBJ1-2
clone size: .
D gene: TRBD1
CDR3 protein: CASSPSGGVLDGYTF
CDR3 DNA: TGTGCCAGCTCACCTTCAGGGGGCGTTTTAGATGGCTACACCTTC

V gene: TRBV11-2
J gene: TRBJ1-6
clone size: .
D gene: TRBD1
CDR3 protein: CASSTTGFNSPLHF
CDR3 DNA: TGTGCCAGCAGCACGACAGGGTTTAACTCACCCCTCCACTTT

V gene: TRBV2
J gene: TRBJ1-2
clone size: .
D gene: .
CDR3 protein: CASSELTRDDGYTF
CDR3 DNA: TGTGCCAGCAGTGAACTCACCAGGGACGATGGCTACACCTTC

V gene: TRBV5-1
J gene: TRBJ2-5
clone size: .
D gene: TRBD2
CDR3 protein: CASRLAGERQETQYF
CDR3 DNA: TGCGCCAGCAGGTTAGCGGGAGAGAGGCAAGAGACCCAGTACTTC

V gene: TRBV2
J gene: TRBJ1-5
clone size: .
D gene: .
CDR3 protein: CASRGDYSNQPQHF
CDR3 DNA: TGTGCCTCGAGGGGGGACTATAGCAATCAGCCCCAGCATTTT

V gene: TRBV2
J gene: TRBJ2-7
clone size: .
D gene: .
CDR3 protein: CASSSFLSEQYF
CDR3 DNA: TGTGCCAGCAGTTCGTTCCTTAGCGAGCAGTACTTC

V gene: TRBV6-1
J gene: TRBJ1-1
clone size: .
D gene: .
CDR3 protein: CASSVEGFTEAFF
CDR3 DNA: TGTGCCAGCAGTGTGGAGGGCTTCACTGAAGCTTTCTTT

V gene: TRBV4-1
J gene: TRBJ1-3
clone size: .
D gene: .
CDR3 protein: CASSQYSSGNTIYF
CDR3 DNA: TGCGCCAGCAGCCAATATAGCTCTGGAAACACCATATATTTT

V gene: TRBV5-4
J gene: TRBJ1-1
clone size: .
D gene: .
CDR3 protein: CASSVDLRDDTEAFF
CDR3 DNA: TGTGCCAGCAGCGTCGACTTGAGGGATGACACTGAAGCTTTCTTT

V gene: TRBV18
J gene: TRBJ1-2
clone size: .
D gene: TRBD1
CDR3 protein: CASSTGARGDYGYTF
CDR3 DNA: TGTGCCAGCTCAACCGGAGCCAGGGGGGACTATGGCTACACCTTC

V gene: TRBV19
J gene: TRBJ2-3
clone size: .
D gene: TRBD2
CDR3 protein: CASSSLAGGADTQYF
CDR3 DNA: TGTGCCAGTAGCTCACTAGCGGGAGGCGCAGATACGCAGTATTTT

V gene: TRBV5-6
J gene: TRBJ2-5
clone size: once
D gene: .
CDR3 protein: CASSLKETQYF
CDR3 DNA: TGTGCCAGCAGCTTGAAAGAGACCCAGTACTTC